This T cell receptor (beta chain) originates from a study of multiple sclerosis patients with progressive multifocal leukoencephalopathy. The ends were cut back, 0 bases at V and 6 bases at J, with 13 bases in the middle. CDR1 is SGDLS and CDR2 is YYNGEE in the germline V gene. CDR3 length equals 15 residues. Using immunoSEQ multiplex PCR, the repertoire was profiled, and TCRdb retains in-frame clones only, with some absent. The sample yields about 32,000 clones, about 92% seen once. This clone has a single count. Time point given: before natalizumab initiation. The sequenced sample was PBMCs. The rearrangement links TRBV9 to TRBJ1-5, with a tentative D call TRBD1 (6 bases). This sequence was found in a young man with multiple sclerosis. The CDR3 protein is CASSVDSGAGQPQHF. Written as DNA, the CDR3 is TGTGCCAGCAGCGTAGATTCGGGGGCGGGTCAGCCCCAGCATTTT.